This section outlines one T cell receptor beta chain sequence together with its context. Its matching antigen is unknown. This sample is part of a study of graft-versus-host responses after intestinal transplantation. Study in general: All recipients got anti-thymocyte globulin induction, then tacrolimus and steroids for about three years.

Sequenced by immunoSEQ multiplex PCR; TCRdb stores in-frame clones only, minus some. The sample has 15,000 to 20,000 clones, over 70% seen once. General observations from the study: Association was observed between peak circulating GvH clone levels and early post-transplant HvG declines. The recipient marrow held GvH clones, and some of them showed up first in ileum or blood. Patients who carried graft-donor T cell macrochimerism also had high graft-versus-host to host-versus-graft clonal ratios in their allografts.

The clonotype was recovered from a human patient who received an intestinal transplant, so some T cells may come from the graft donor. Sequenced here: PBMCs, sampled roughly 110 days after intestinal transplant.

CDR3 nucleotide sequence: TGTGCCAGTAGTATCGTCAGGGCCACAGATACGCAGTATTTT. Translated: CASSIVRATDTQYF. The chain employs TRBV19 and TRBJ2-3, with D maybe TRBD1 (5 bases). The V gene lost 3 bases and the J gene lost 2 bases, with 9 bases spanning the gap. The CDR3 extends over 14 amino acids. Germline CDR1 and CDR2: LNHDA and SQIVND (reference sequence).